This TCR beta chain emerged from a study of CD8+ T cells in alopecia areata. Study results and caveats: Relative to normal scalp, lesional scalp, especially alopecia totalis/universalis, showed higher clonality.

Extracted RNA was reverse transcribed into cDNA, the sequencing template. Assay used: immunoSEQ multiplex PCR; TCRdb lists only in-frame clones, some missing. The table lists approximately 130,000 clones, around 48% of them singletons, with under 12% in the top ten. Researchers gathered lesional scalp punch biopsies and peripheral blood from patients with alopecia areata. On this clone: No antigen is known for it.

The sample was NKG2D-low CD8+ T cells sorted from blood. The source is a human donor with alopecia areata.

In nucleotides, the CDR3 is TGTGCCAGCAGCAAATCCGGGACTAGCGGGATGAATGAGCAGTTCTTC. This encodes CASSKSGTSGMNEQFF. V is TRBV21-1 and J is TRBJ2-1; the table's D call TRBD2 went unverified against the DNA. TRBV21-1 is flagged as a pseudogene. The CDR3 runs 16 residues.